Listed below are T cell receptor beta chains from one sample, sequenced in a study of T-cell memory formation after mild COVID-19. TCRdb re-derived calls from the 5' RACE reads in MiXCR, one entry per CDR3 protein. The sample holds approximately 98,000 distinct CDR3 sequences, over 15% seen once. The specimen sequenced was PBMCs or a T cell subset sorted from them (not recorded which). The receptors shown here come from a man aged 18 to 30 who had mild COVID-19 (a few samples of this study predate the infection). Cell type and time point are not known. The CDR3 runs from the conserved cysteine through the conserved F or W. D genes are given only for firm matches. Part of the rows lack a size; the others show once, few, many or a class for expanded clones.

j_call | d_call | v_call | clone_size | cdr3_aa | cdr3_nt
TRBJ2-3 | . | TRBV12-3/TRBV12-4 | . | CASSRGQRVPPYF | TGTGCCAGCAGTCGCGGACAGCGCGTCCCGCCGTATTTT
TRBJ1-1 | . | TRBV7-2 | few | CASSIKVGNTEAFF | TGTGCCAGCAGTATTAAGGTGGGGAACACTGAAGCTTTCTTT
TRBJ2-3 | . | TRBV5-1 | few | CASSSADSTDTQYF | TGCGCCAGCAGCTCGGCGGACAGCACAGATACGCAGTATTTT
TRBJ2-5 | TRBD2 | TRBV7-2 | . | CASSLNGGAWETQYF | TGTGCCAGCAGCTTAAACGGGGGGGCGTGGGAGACCCAGTACTTC
TRBJ2-1 | . | TRBV6-2/TRBV6-3 | . | CASSYSFYNEQFF | TGTGCCAGCAGTTACTCCTTCTACAATGAGCAGTTCTTC
TRBJ2-3 | . | TRBV4-2 | many | CASSQDRWGVDTQYF | TGTGCCAGCAGCCAAGATCGGTGGGGGGTAGATACGCAGTATTTT
TRBJ1-2 | . | TRBV3-1 | few | CASSQGPGSGGYTF | TGTGCCAGCAGCCAAGGACCAGGGAGTGGAGGGTACACCTTC
TRBJ2-1 | . | TRBV5-1 | . | CASSLPPLGEQFF | TGCGCCAGCAGCTTACCCCCTCTGGGGGAGCAGTTCTTC
TRBJ2-1 | TRBD2 | TRBV7-2 | . | CASSSGTRYNEQFF | TGTGCCAGCAGCTCCGGGACTAGATACAATGAGCAGTTCTTC
TRBJ1-5 | . | TRBV7-2 | few | CASSLGSGGGGNQPQHF | TGTGCCAGCAGCTTAGGATCGGGGGGTGGTGGCAATCAGCCCCAGCATTTT
TRBJ2-1 | . | TRBV11-2 | . | CASSFKGDEQFF | TGTGCCAGCAGCTTCAAGGGCGATGAGCAGTTCTTC
TRBJ1-6 | . | TRBV20-1 | . | CSARGGENSPLHF | TGCAGTGCTAGGGGTGGGGAAAATTCACCCCTCCACTTT
TRBJ1-2 | TRBD1 | TRBV5-1 | . | CASSNQGGYGYTF | TGCGCCAGCAGCAACCAGGGGGGCTATGGCTACACCTTC
TRBJ2-2 | . | TRBV7-9 | . | CASSRRGSRTGELFF | TGTGCCAGCAGCCGGAGAGGTAGCAGGACCGGGGAGCTGTTTTTT
TRBJ1-2 | . | TRBV29-1 | . | CSVEIGQPSYGYTF | TGCAGCGTTGAAATAGGACAACCTTCTTATGGCTACACCTTC
TRBJ2-5 | TRBD2 | TRBV6-5 | . | CASSYSGGGAQTQYF | TGTGCCAGCAGTTACTCTGGCGGGGGGGCGCAGACCCAGTACTTC
TRBJ2-5 | . | TRBV5-1 | . | CASSFLSQETQYF | TGCGCCAGCAGCTTTCTCTCCCAAGAGACCCAGTACTTC
TRBJ1-5 | . | TRBV29-1 | medium-sized | CSVAGRGNQPQHF | TGCAGCGTGGCGGGCAGGGGCAATCAGCCCCAGCATTTT
TRBJ2-4 | . | TRBV7-2 | few | CASSSGQRDIQYF | TGTGCCAGCAGTTCGGGACAACGGGACATTCAGTACTTC
TRBJ2-4 | TRBD2 | TRBV7-6 | many | CASSLGALRGVKNIQYF | TGTGCCAGCAGCTTAGGGGCCTTGCGGGGGGTCAAAAACATTCAGTACTTC
TRBJ2-1 | TRBD1 | TRBV5-1 | many | CASSRSGQGYYNEQFF | TGCGCCAGCAGCCGATCGGGACAGGGGTATTACAATGAGCAGTTCTTC
TRBJ2-1 | . | TRBV6-6 | few | CASSRRASSYNEQFF | TGTGCCAGCAGTAGAAGGGCAAGCTCCTACAATGAGCAGTTCTTC
TRBJ2-1 | TRBD2 | TRBV6-2/TRBV6-3 | few | CASSYSLAGVSYNEQFF | TGTGCCAGCAGTTACTCCCTAGCGGGGGTATCCTACAATGAGCAGTTCTTC
TRBJ2-5 | . | TRBV18 | few | CASSPSAETQYF | TGTGCCAGCTCACCCTCAGCAGAGACCCAGTACTTC
TRBJ1-2 | . | TRBV2 | few | CASSDRLYGYTF | TGTGCCAGCAGTGACAGGTTATATGGCTACACCTTC
TRBJ1-6 | . | TRBV20-1 | . | CSARGGRGTSYNSPLHF | TGCAGTGCTAGAGGGGGGAGAGGGACCTCCTATAATTCACCCCTCCACTTT
TRBJ1-2 | . | TRBV7-2 | . | CASSLGPGDGYTF | TGTGCCAGCAGCTTAGGACCCGGGGACGGCTACACCTTC
TRBJ2-2 | . | TRBV4-3 | few | CASSQVGAGRTGELFF | TGCGCCAGCAGCCAAGTTGGGGCAGGGCGAACCGGGGAGCTGTTTTTT
TRBJ2-3 | . | TRBV5-1 | . | CASSLGDYRTDTQYF | TGCGCCAGCAGCTTAGGAGACTACCGAACAGATACGCAGTATTTT
TRBJ2-7 | . | TRBV5-1 | . | CASSLKAGSEQYF | TGCGCCAGCAGCTTGAAGGCAGGGTCTGAGCAGTACTTC
TRBJ1-1 | . | TRBV12-3/TRBV12-4 | few | CASSRTGNTEAFF | TGTGCCAGCAGCCGCACAGGGAACACTGAAGCTTTCTTT
TRBJ2-7 | TRBD1 | TRBV7-2 | few | CASKPGQGPYEQYF | TGTGCCAGCAAACCGGGACAGGGCCCCTACGAGCAGTACTTC
TRBJ2-3 | TRBD2 | TRBV7-3 | many | CASSFGLAGDTQYF | TGTGCCAGCAGCTTTGGGCTAGCGGGGGACACGCAGTATTTT
TRBJ2-1 | . | TRBV7-6 | few | CASSRDRWGEQFF | TGTGCCAGCAGCCGCGATCGGTGGGGTGAGCAGTTCTTC
TRBJ1-3 | . | TRBV7-2 | . | CASSLGGLEGNTIYF | TGTGCCAGCAGCTTAGGGGGGCTGGAGGGAAACACCATATATTTT
TRBJ1-1 | . | TRBV6-2/TRBV6-3 | few | CASSYEGDSTEAFF | TGTGCCAGCAGTTACGAAGGGGACTCCACTGAAGCTTTCTTT
TRBJ1-6 | TRBD1 | TRBV4-2 | few | CASSIDRDNSPLHF | TGTGCCAGCAGCATAGACAGGGATAATTCACCCCTCCACTTT
TRBJ1-2 | TRBD1 | TRBV4-3 | . | CASSQEEGANYGYTF | TGCGCCAGCAGCCAAGAGGAGGGGGCGAACTATGGCTACACCTTC
TRBJ1-6 | . | TRBV7-2 | few | CASSFEEGYRPLHF | TGTGCCAGCAGCTTCGAGGAAGGATATAGGCCCCTCCACTTT
TRBJ2-1 | . | TRBV5-1 | . | CASTELSYNEQFF | TGCGCCAGCACGGAGCTCTCCTACAATGAGCAGTTCTTC
TRBJ2-2 | TRBD2 | TRBV6-2/TRBV6-3 | . | CASRPGLAIGELFF | TGTGCCAGCAGACCGGGACTAGCGATCGGGGAGCTGTTTTTT
TRBJ2-3 | . | TRBV7-7 | few | CASSPDAGTDTQYF | TGTGCCAGCAGCCCAGACGCTGGCACAGATACGCAGTATTTT
TRBJ2-2 | TRBD2 | TRBV5-1 | . | CATRRAGGPGTGELFF | TGCGCCACCCGACGAGCGGGGGGGCCCGGCACCGGGGAGCTGTTTTTT
TRBJ1-2 | . | TRBV20-1 | few | CSPSGASGYGYTF | TGCAGTCCCTCAGGGGCCTCCGGCTATGGCTACACCTTC
TRBJ1-1 | . | TRBV5-1 | few | CATRPQMNTEAFF | TGCGCCACCCGACCCCAAATGAACACTGAAGCTTTCTTT
TRBJ1-1 | . | TRBV12-3/TRBV12-4 | few | CASSPLGGRNTEAFF | TGTGCCAGCAGTCCTCTGGGGGGCAGGAACACTGAAGCTTTCTTT
TRBJ1-2 | . | TRBV30 | few | CAWSVLGEFTRKDYGYTF | TGTGCCTGGAGTGTACTGGGGGAATTTACCAGGAAGGACTATGGCTACACCTTC
TRBJ2-2 | TRBD1 | TRBV7-2 | . | CASSLNRGNTGELFF | TGTGCCAGCAGCCTAAACAGGGGTAACACCGGGGAGCTGTTTTTT
TRBJ2-7 | . | TRBV7-2 | few | CASSASGSSYEQYF | TGTGCCAGCAGCGCCAGCGGAAGCTCCTACGAGCAGTACTTC